The sequence of this TCR beta chain was determined in a study of control samples from healthy donors and cancer patients. The germline V gene encodes CDR1 SGDLS and CDR2 YYNGEE. The CDR3 contains 18 residues. Profiled with immunoSEQ multiplex PCR; TCRdb holds only in-frame clones, not every one. The table has about 98,000 clones, approximately 80% seen once. Remarks on this clone: The junction shows a germline mismatch at one end, possibly a read error. The same CDR3 is also encoded by other DNA sequences in this sample.

This chain connects TRBV9 to TRBJ2-1; 7 nucleotides agree with TRBD2. Sequencing was performed on blood. This clonotype originated in a woman in her twenties or thirties in good health. The CDR3 DNA reads as TGTGCCAGCAGCACCCGGACCGGACTAGATAGCTCCTATAATGAGCAGTTCTTC. This sequence encodes CASSTRTGLDSSYNEQFF.